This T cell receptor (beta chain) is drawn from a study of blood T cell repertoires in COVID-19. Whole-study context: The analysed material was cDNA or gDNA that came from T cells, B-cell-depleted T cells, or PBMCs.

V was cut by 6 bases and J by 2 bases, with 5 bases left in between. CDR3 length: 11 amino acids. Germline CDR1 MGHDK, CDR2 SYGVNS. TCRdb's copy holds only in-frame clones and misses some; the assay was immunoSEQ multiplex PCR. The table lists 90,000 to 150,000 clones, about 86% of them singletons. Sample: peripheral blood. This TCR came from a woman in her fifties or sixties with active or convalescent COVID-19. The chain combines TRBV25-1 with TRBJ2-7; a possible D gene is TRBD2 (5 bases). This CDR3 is CASRAAYEQYF. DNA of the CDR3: TGTGCCAGCAGAGCGGCCTACGAGCAGTACTTC.